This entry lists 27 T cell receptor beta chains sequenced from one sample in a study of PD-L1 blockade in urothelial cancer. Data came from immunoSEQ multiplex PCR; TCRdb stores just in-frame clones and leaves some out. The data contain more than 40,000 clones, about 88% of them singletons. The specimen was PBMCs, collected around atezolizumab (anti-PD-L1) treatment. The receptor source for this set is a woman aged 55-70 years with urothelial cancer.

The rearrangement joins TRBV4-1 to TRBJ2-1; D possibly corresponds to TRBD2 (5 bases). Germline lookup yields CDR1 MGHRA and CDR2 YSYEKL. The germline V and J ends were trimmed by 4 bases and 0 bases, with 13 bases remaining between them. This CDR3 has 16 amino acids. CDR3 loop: CASSLHLGSSYNEQFF. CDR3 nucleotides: TGCGCCAGCAGCCTCCATTTAGGGAGCTCCTACAATGAGCAGTTCTTC.

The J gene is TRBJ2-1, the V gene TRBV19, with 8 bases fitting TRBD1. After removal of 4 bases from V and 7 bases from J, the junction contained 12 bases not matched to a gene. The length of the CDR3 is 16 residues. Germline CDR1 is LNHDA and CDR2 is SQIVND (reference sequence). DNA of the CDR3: TGTGCCAGTAGTAGAATACAGGACAGGGTTCGAAATGAGCAGTTCTTC. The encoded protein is CASSRIQDRVRNEQFF.

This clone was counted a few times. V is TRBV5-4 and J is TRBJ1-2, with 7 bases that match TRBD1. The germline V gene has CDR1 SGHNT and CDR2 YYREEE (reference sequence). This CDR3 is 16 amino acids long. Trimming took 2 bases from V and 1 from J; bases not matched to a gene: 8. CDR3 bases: TGTGCCAGCAGCTTCCCGGGACAGAGGCTTAACTATGGCTACACCTTC. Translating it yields CASSFPGQRLNYGYTF. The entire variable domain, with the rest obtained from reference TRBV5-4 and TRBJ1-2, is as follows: ETGVTQSPTHLIKTRGQQVTLRCSSQSGHNTVSWYQQALGQGPQFIFQYYREEENGRGNFPPRFSGLQFPNYSSELNVNALELDDSALYLCASSFPGQRLNYGYTFGSGTRLTVV.

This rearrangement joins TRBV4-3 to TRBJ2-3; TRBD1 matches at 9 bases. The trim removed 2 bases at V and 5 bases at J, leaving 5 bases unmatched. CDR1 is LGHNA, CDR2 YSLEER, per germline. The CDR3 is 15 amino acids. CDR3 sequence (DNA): TGCGCCAGCAGCCAAACAGGGGGCTTTGTAGATACGCAGTATTTT. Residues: CASSQTGGFVDTQYF.

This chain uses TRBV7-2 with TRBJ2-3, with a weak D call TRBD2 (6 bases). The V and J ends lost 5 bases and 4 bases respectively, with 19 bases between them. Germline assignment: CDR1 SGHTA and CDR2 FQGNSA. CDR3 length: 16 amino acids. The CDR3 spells CASSPGQLAGADTQYF. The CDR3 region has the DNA TGTGCCAGCAGCCCGGGCCAACTAGCCGGCGCAGATACGCAGTATTTT.

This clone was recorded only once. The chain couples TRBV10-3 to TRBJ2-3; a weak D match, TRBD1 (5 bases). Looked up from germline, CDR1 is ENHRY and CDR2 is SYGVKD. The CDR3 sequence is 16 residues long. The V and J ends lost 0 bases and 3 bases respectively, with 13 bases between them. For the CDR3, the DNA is TGTGCCATCAGTGAGTCGACCTTCGACAGTACAGATACGCAGTATTTT. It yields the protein CAISESTFDSTDTQYF.

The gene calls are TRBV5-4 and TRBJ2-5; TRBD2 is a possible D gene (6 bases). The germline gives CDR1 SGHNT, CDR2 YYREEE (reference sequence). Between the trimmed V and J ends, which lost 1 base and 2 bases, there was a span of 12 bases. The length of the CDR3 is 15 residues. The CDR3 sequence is CASSLRGRHQETQYF. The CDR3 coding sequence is TGTGCCAGCAGCTTGCGAGGGAGGCATCAAGAGACCCAGTACTTC.

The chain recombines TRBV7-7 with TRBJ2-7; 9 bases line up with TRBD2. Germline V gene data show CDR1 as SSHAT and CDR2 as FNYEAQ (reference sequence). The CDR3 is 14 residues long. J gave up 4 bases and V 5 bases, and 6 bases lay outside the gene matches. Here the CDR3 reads CASSAREGEYEQYF. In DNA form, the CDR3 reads TGTGCCAGCAGCGCGCGGGAGGGTGAATACGAGCAGTACTTC. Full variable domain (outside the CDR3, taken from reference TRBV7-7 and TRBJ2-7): GAGVSQSPRYKVTKRGQDVTLRCDPISSHATLYWYQQALGQGPEFLTYFNYEAQPDKSGLPSDRFSAERPEGSISTLTIQRTEQRDSAMYRCASSAREGEYEQYFGPGTRLTVT.

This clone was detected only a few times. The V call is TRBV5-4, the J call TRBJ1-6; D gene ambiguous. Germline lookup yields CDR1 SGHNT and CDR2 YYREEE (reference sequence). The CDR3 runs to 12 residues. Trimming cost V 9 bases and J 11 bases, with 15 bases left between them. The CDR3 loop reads CATESSGTPLHF. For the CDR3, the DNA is TGTGCCACTGAAAGTTCCGGGACACCCCTCCACTTT. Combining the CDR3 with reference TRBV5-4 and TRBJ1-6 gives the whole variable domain ETGVTQSPTHLIKTRGQQVTLRCSSQSGHNTVSWYQQALGQGPQFIFQYYREEENGRGNFPPRFSGLQFPNYSSELNVNALELDDSALYLCATESSGTPLHFGNGTRLTVT.

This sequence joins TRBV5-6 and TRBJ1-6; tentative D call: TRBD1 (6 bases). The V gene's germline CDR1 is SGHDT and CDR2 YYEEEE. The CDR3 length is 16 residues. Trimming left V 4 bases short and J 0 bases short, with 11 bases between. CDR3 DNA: TGTGCCAGCAGCACATGGACAGACTCCTATAATTCACCCCTCCACTTT. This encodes CASSTWTDSYNSPLHF.

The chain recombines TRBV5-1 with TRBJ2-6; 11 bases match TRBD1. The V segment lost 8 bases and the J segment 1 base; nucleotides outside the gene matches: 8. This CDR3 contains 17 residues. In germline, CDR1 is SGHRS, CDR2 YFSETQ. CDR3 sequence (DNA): TGCGCCAGTTTTCCGGGACAGGGGGTTTCTGGGGCCAACGTCCTGACTTTC. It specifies CASFPGQGVSGANVLTF.

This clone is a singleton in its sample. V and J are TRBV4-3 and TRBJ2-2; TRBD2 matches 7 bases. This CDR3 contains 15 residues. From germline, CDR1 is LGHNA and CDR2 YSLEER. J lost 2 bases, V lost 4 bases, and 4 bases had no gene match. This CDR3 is CASSPGTTNTGELFF. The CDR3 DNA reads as TGCGCCAGCAGCCCCGGGACTACAAACACCGGGGAGCTGTTTTTT.

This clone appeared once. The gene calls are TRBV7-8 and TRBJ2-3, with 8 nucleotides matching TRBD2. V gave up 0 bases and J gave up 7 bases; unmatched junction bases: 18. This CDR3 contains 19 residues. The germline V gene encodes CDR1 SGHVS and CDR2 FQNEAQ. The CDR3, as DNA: TGTGCCAGCAGCTTAGCGAGGGTAGCGGGGCCCCCCCGGTGGTATACGCAGTATTTT. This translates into CASSLARVAGPPRWYTQYF.

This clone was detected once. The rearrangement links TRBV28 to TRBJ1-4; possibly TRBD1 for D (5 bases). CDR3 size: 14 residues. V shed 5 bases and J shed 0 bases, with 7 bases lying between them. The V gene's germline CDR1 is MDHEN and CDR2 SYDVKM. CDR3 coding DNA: TGTGCCAGCAGTCCGACAGCAACTAATGAAAAACTGTTTTTT. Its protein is CASSPTATNEKLFF.

The CDR3 sequence is CASSPGLRNTGELFF. CDR3 sequence (DNA): TGTGCCAGCTCACCGGGGCTAAGGAACACCGGGGAGCTGTTTTTT. The chain has TRBV18 and TRBJ2-2; a possible D gene is TRBD1 (5 bases). Trimming shortened V by 3 bases and J by 1 base, and 9 bases separated the two germline ends. Germline CDR1 reads KGHSH; CDR2 reads LQKENI. The CDR3 sequence is 15 residues long.

CDR3 sequence reads: CASSPGLTDTQYF. CDR3 sequence (DNA): TGTGCCAGCAGCCCAGGACTCACAGATACGCAGTATTTT. The chain carries TRBV14 and TRBJ2-3, with a possible D match to TRBD2 (5 bases). The CDR3 extends over 13 amino acids. V lost 4 bases and J 2 bases, leaving 7 bases between the germline ends. Germline V CDR1 and CDR2: SGHDN, FVKESK.

In DNA, the CDR3 is TGTGCCAGCAGCCCTGGCGGGGACAGGGGTACTTACGAGCAGTACTTC. Protein product: CASSPGGDRGTYEQYF. V gene TRBV4-2 combines with J gene TRBJ2-7; TRBD1 agrees at 10 bases. J was trimmed by 4 bases and V by 4 bases; bases with no gene match: 10. The length of the CDR3 is 16 residues. Germline CDR1 is LGHNA and CDR2 is YNFKEQ.

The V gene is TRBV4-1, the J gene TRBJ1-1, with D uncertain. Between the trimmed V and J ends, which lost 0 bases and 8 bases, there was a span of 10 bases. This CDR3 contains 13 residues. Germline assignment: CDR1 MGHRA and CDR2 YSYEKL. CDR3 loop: CASSQERRAEAFF. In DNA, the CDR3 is TGCGCCAGCAGCCAAGAACGGCGGGCAGAAGCTTTCTTT.

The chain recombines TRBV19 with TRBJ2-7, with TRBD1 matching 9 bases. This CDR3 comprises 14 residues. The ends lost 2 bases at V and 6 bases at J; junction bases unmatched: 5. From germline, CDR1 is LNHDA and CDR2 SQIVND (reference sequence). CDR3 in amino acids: CASSIRADRGEQYF. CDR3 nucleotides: TGTGCCAGTAGTATAAGGGCGGACAGGGGCGAGCAGTACTTC.

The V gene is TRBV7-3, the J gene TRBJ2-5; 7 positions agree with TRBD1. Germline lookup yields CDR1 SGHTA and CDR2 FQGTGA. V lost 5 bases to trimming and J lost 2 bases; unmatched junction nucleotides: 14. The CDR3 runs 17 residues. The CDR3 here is CASSANRLAGGQETQYF. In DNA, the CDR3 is TGTGCCAGCAGCGCAAACCGTTTGGCAGGGGGACAAGAGACCCAGTACTTC.

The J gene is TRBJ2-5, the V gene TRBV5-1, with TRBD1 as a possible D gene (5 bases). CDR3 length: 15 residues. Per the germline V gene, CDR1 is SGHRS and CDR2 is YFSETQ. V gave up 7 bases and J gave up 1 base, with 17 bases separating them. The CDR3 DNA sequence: TGCGCCAGCCGGAATTCAGGGATAAGCCAAGAGACCCAGTACTTC. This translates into CASRNSGISQETQYF. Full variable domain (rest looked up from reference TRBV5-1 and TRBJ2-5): KAGVTQTPRYLIKTRGQQVTLSCSPISGHRSVSWYQQTPGQGLQFLFEYFSETQRNKGNFPGRFSGRQFSNSRSEMNVSTLELGDSALYLCASRNSGISQETQYFGPGTRLLVL.

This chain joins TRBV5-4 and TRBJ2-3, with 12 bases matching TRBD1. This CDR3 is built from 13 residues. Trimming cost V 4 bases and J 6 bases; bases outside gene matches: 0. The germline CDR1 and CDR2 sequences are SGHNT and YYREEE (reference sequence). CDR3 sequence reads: CASSGTGGDTQYF. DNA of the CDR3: TGTGCCAGCAGCGGGACAGGGGGCGATACGCAGTATTTT.

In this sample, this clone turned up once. CDR3 in DNA: TGTGCCAGCAGTGTTAGCGGGGGCACAGATACGCAGTATTTT. Its translation is CASSVSGGTDTQYF. The gene calls are TRBV2 and TRBJ2-3, with 8 nucleotides matching TRBD2. Germline loops: CDR1 SNHLY, CDR2 FYNNEI. The ends lost 4 bases at V and 1 base at J; junction bases unmatched: 1. The CDR3 sequence is 14 residues long. The full variable domain, completed using reference TRBV2 and TRBJ2-3, is EPEVTQTPSHQVTQMGQEVILRCVPISNHLYFYWYRQILGQKVEFLVSFYNNEISEKSEIFDDQFSVERPDGSNFTLKIRSTKLEDSAMYFCASSVSGGTDTQYFGPGTRLTVL.

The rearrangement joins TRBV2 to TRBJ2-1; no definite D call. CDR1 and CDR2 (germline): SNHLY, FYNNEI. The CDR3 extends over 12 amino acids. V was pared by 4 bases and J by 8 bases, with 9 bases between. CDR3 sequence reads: CASSGVGYEQFF. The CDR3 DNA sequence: TGTGCCAGCAGTGGAGTTGGTTATGAGCAGTTCTTC. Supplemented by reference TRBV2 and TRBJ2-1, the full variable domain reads EPEVTQTPSHQVTQMGQEVILRCVPISNHLYFYWYRQILGQKVEFLVSFYNNEISEKSEIFDDQFSVERPDGSNFTLKIRSTKLEDSAMYFCASSGVGYEQFFGPGTRLTVL.

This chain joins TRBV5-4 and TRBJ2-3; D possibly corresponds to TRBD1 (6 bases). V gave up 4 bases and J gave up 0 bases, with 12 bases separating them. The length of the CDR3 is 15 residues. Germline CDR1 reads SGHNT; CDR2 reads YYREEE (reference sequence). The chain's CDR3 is CASSLGGQSTDTQYF. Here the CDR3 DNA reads TGTGCCAGCAGCCTAGGAGGACAGAGCACAGATACGCAGTATTTT.

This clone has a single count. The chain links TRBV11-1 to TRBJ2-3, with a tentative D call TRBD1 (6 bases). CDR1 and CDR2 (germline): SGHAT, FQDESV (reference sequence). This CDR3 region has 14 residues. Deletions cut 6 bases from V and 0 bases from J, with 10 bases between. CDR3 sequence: CASREDSSTDTQYF. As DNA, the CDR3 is TGTGCCAGCAGAGAGGACAGTAGCACAGATACGCAGTATTTT.

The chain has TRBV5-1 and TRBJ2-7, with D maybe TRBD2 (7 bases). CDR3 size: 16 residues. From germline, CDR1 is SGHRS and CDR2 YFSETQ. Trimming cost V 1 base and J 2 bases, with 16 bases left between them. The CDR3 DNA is TGCGCCAGCAGCTTGAGGGGGGGGCGTTTGCCCTACGAGCAGTACTTC. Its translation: CASSLRGGRLPYEQYF.